This entry lists 17 T cell receptor beta chains sequenced from one sample in a study of T cell responses to AZD1222 COVID-19 vaccine. Only in-frame clones appear in the TCRdb table, and some are missing; sequencing was by immunoSEQ multiplex PCR. The table shows 130,000 to 150,000 clones, with more than 70% occurring only once. The starting material was peripheral blood, obtained 28 days after the second AZD1222 dose. Every receptor here comes from an adult who received the AZD1222 COVID-19 vaccine.

The V gene is TRBV6-5, the J gene TRBJ1-6, with D possibly being TRBD1 (6 bases). The CDR3 contains 15 residues. The germline CDR1 and CDR2 sequences are MNHEY and SVGAGI. The ends were cut back, 4 bases at V and 7 bases at J, with 14 bases in the middle. The CDR3 DNA follows: TGTGCCAGCAGTTCGACAGGAGCCGGGAATTCACCCCTCCACTTT. Protein product: CASSSTGAGNSPLHF.

This rearrangement joins TRBV3-1 (or the pseudogene TRBV3-2) to TRBJ2-1; D gene uncertain. Per the germline V gene, CDR1 is LGHDT and CDR2 is YNNKEL (reference sequence). The V gene lost 0 bases and the J gene lost 5 bases, with 11 bases spanning the gap. This CDR3 has 15 residues. The CDR3 nucleotides are TGTGCCAGCAGCCAAGAGGTCTTCGGTGACAATGAGCAGTTCTTC. Translating it yields CASSQEVFGDNEQFF.

Here the CDR3 reads CASTPTEGGKAFF. The DNA for the CDR3 is TGTGCCAGTACCCCGACAGAAGGAGGAAAAGCTTTCTTT. V and J are TRBV19 and TRBJ1-1, with D perhaps TRBD1 (5 bases). The V gene lost 7 bases and the J gene lost 9 bases, with 18 bases spanning the gap. This CDR3 region has 13 residues. Germline loops: CDR1 LNHDA, CDR2 SQIVND (reference sequence).

The gene calls are TRBV6-1 and TRBJ2-2; D tentatively reads TRBD1 or TRBD2 (5 bases each). Germline CDR1 reads MNHNS; CDR2 reads SASEGT. The CDR3 sequence is 15 residues long. V lost 2 bases and J lost 2, with 9 bases in between. CDR3 coding DNA: TGTGCCAGCAGTGAACCCGGGACCAACACCGGGGAGCTGTTTTTT. Its protein product is CASSEPGTNTGELFF.

The gene calls are TRBV18 and TRBJ2-1; 10 bases fit TRBD1. Germline-derived CDR1 and CDR2 are KGHSH and LQKENI. The CDR3 spans 15 residues. Losses at the gene ends were 3 bases for V and 5 bases for J; bases not matched to a gene: 4. CDR3: CASSPRQGADNEQFF. The CDR3 nucleotides read TGTGCCAGCTCACCGCGACAGGGGGCGGACAATGAGCAGTTCTTC.

The V gene is TRBV14, the J gene TRBJ2-3, with D perhaps given as TRBD1 or TRBD2 (6 bases each). From germline, CDR1 is SGHDN and CDR2 FVKESK. The CDR3 totals 15 residues. Between the trimmed V and J ends, which lost 4 bases and 9 bases, there was a span of 20 bases. The CDR3 coding sequence is TGTGCCAGCAGCCCGGTGTGGGGGGCCGGGGGAACGCAGTATTTT. Protein sequence: CASSPVWGAGGTQYF.

The V call is TRBV28, the J call TRBJ1-1; 7 bases match TRBD1. The CDR3 consists of 13 residues. CDR1 and CDR2 from the germline V gene are MDHEN and SYDVKM. V shed 5 bases and J 6 bases; nucleotides not matched to a gene: 6. In nucleotides, the CDR3 is TGTGCCAGCAGTAGAACAGGGGTGGCTGAAGCTTTCTTT. The encoded protein is CASSRTGVAEAFF.

The chain recombines TRBV9 with TRBJ1-1, with D possibly matching TRBD1 (5 bases). The germline gives CDR1 SGDLS, CDR2 YYNGEE. CDR3 length: 14 amino acids. V lost 2 bases and J 4 bases, leaving 12 bases between the germline ends. The CDR3 nucleotides read TGTGCCAGCAGCGTCCGACAGCACTCCACTGAAGCTTTCTTT. It codes for CASSVRQHSTEAFF.

V gene TRBV7-2 combines with J gene TRBJ1-5; tentative D call: TRBD1 (5 bases). Germline CDR1 reads SGHTA; CDR2 reads FQGNSA. CDR3 length equals 13 residues. V shed 8 bases and J shed 4 bases, with 12 bases lying between them. In DNA form, the CDR3 reads TGTGCCAGCGGGGTTAGGGGAAATCAGCCCCAGCATTTT. Its translation: CASGVRGNQPQHF.

The chain recombines TRBV19 with TRBJ1-1; tentatively, D is TRBD1 (5 bases). Between the trimmed V and J ends, which lost 6 bases and 1 base, there was a span of 18 bases. The CDR3 has 16 residues. In germline, CDR1 is LNHDA, CDR2 SQIVND (reference sequence). The CDR3: CASSSNGRGKNTEAFF. The CDR3 DNA is TGTGCCAGTAGCTCCAATGGGAGGGGCAAGAACACTGAAGCTTTCTTT.

The rearrangement uses TRBV5-1 and TRBJ1-1, with D perhaps matching TRBD1 (5 bases). CDR1 is SGHRS, CDR2 YFSETQ, per germline. Trimming removed 4 bases from V and 2 bases from J, with 15 bases in between. This CDR3 has 15 amino acids. This chain's CDR3 is CASSGEDRLNTEAFF. In nucleotides, the CDR3 is TGCGCCAGCAGCGGAGAAGACAGACTCAACACTGAAGCTTTCTTT. Using reference TRBV5-1 and TRBJ1-1 for the parts outside the CDR3, the full variable domain is KAGVTQTPRYLIKTRGQQVTLSCSPISGHRSVSWYQQTPGQGLQFLFEYFSETQRNKGNFPGRFSGRQFSNSRSEMNVSTLELGDSALYLCASSGEDRLNTEAFFGQGTRLTVV.

The CDR3 coding sequence is TGTGCCAGCAGCCGGACAGGGGAAAACACCATATATTTT. Encoded protein: CASSRTGENTIYF. The gene calls are TRBV12-3 or TRBV12-4 and TRBJ1-3; TRBD1 matches at 9 bases. The CDR3 sequence is 13 residues long. With V trimmed by 6 bases and J by 6 bases, 3 bases remained unmatched.

This clone has more than one count but fewer than ten. The V and J genes are TRBV6-5 and TRBJ1-1, with D perhaps TRBD1 (6 bases). CDR3 length: 14 amino acids. Trimming removed 11 bases at V and 5 bases at J, with 21 bases between. CDR1 MNHEY and CDR2 SVGAGI come from the germline V gene. The CDR3 sequence: CASMEGGSRTEAFF. In DNA form, the CDR3 reads TGTGCCTCCATGGAAGGGGGGTCCCGAACTGAAGCTTTCTTT.

The V and J genes are TRBV5-4 and TRBJ1-2; D is uncertain. The CDR3 loop spans 13 amino acids. The germline CDR1 and CDR2 sequences are SGHNT and YYREEE (reference sequence). Trimming removed 0 bases from V and 8 bases from J, with 11 bases in between. CDR3: CASSLVESRGYTF. CDR3 in DNA: TGTGCCAGCAGCTTGGTGGAGTCTCGGGGCTACACCTTC.

This rearrangement joins TRBV6-5 to TRBJ2-4; D perhaps matches TRBD2 (5 bases). There are 13 residues in the CDR3. V lost 8 bases to trimming and J lost 1 base, with 9 bases between them. CDR1 is MNHEY and CDR2 is SVGAGI in the germline V gene. The chain's CDR3 is CASSLGAKNIQYF. DNA for the CDR3: TGTGCCAGCTCACTAGGTGCCAAAAACATTCAGTACTTC.

The chain joins TRBV6-5 to TRBJ2-7; no clear D. The length of the CDR3 is 15 residues. Germline V gene data show CDR1 as MNHEY and CDR2 as SVGAGI. Trimming removed 4 bases from V and 4 bases from J, with 17 bases in between. CDR3 nucleotides: TGTGCCAGCAGTTGGGGTCTCTTTGGCTCTTACGAGCAGTACTTC. The encoded protein is CASSWGLFGSYEQYF.

V gene TRBV10-1 combines with J gene TRBJ2-2; TRBD2 matches at 7 bases. J gave up 3 bases and V 11 bases, and 3 bases lay outside the gene matches. Germline V gene sequence: CDR1 WNHNN, CDR2 SYGVQD (reference sequence). The CDR3 contains 12 residues. This chain's CDR3 is CAAGDDTGELFF. The CDR3 nucleotides are TGCGCCGCGGGGGACGACACCGGGGAGCTGTTTTTT.